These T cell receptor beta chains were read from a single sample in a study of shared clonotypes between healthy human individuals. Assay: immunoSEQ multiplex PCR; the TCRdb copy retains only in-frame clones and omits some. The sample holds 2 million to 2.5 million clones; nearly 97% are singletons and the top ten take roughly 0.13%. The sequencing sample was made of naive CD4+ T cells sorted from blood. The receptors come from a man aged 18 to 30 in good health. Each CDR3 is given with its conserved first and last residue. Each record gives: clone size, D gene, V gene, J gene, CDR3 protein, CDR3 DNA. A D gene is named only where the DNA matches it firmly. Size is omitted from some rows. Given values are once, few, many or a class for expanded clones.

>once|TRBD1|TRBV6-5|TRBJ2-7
CASSYRTGGEQYF
TGTGCCAGCAGTTACCGGACAGGGGGCGAGCAGTACTTC
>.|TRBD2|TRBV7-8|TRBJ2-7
CASSPKLGLASYEQYF
TGTGCCAGCAGCCCAAAATTGGGACTAGCTTCCTACGAGCAGTACTTC
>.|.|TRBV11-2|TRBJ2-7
CASSFTRSDNEQYF
TGTGCCAGCAGCTTTACCCGTAGCGATAACGAGCAGTACTTC
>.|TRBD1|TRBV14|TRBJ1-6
CASSQDQLRTGGSSPLHF
TGTGCCAGCAGCCAAGATCAACTCCGGACAGGGGGCAGTTCACCCCTCCACTTT
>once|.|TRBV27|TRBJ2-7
CASSSTGRTDKREQYF
TGTGCCAGCAGTAGCACCGGGCGAACGGACAAACGGGAGCAGTACTTC
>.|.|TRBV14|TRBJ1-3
CASSQGSGRRLISGNTIYF
TGTGCCAGCAGCCAAGGAAGTGGCAGACGCTTAATCTCTGGAAACACCATATATTTT
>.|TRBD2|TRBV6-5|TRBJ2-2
CASSPSGNTGELFF
TGTGCCAGCAGTCCTAGCGGCAATACCGGGGAGCTGTTTTTT
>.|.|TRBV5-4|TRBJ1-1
CASSLGRGNTEAFF
TGTGCCAGCAGCTTGGGGAGGGGGAACACTGAAGCTTTCTTT
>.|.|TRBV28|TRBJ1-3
CASSSGGGQGNTIYF
TGTGCCAGCAGTTCCGGCGGGGGGCAAGGAAACACCATATATTTT
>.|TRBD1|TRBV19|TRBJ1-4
CASSNGQGGEKLFF
TGTGCCAGTAGTAATGGACAGGGAGGTGAAAAACTGTTTTTT
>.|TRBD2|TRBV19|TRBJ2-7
CASSGLGGESSYEQYF
TGTGCCAGTAGCGGCCTCGGGGGGGAAAGCTCCTACGAGCAGTACTTC
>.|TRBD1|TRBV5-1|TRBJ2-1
CASSDRDRGNVYNEQFF
TGCGCCAGCAGCGACCGGGACAGGGGGAATGTATACAATGAGCAGTTCTTC
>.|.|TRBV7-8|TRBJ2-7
CASSLSRLVWEEQYF
TGTGCCAGCAGCCTTTCCCGGCTAGTTTGGGAAGAGCAGTACTTC
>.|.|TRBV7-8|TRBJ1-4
CASSPGPAEGKEKLFF
TGTGCCAGCAGCCCAGGTCCGGCGGAGGGTAAAGAAAAACTGTTTTTT
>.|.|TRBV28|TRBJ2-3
CASSFGGVGPDTQYF
TGTGCCAGCAGTTTTGGCGGGGTCGGTCCAGATACGCAGTATTTT
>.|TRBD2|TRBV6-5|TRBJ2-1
CASSSVSGGSYNEQFF
TGTGCCAGCAGTTCTGTAAGCGGGGGCTCCTACAATGAGCAGTTCTTC
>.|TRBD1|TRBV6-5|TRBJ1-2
CASSYSRGDYGYTF
TGTGCCAGCAGTTACTCCAGGGGGGACTATGGCTACACCTTC
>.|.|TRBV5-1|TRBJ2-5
CASSLGLGRGETQYF
TGCGCCAGCAGCTTGGGACTTGGAAGAGGGGAGACCCAGTACTTC
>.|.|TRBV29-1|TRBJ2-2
CSVVRGTGELFF
TGCAGCGTCGTCAGGGGTACCGGGGAGCTGTTTTTT
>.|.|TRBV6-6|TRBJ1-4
CASSYLGVGEKLFF
TGTGCCAGCAGTTACCTAGGGGTAGGCGAAAAACTGTTTTTT
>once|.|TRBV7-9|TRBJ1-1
CASSMGSGLITEAFF
TGTGCCAGCAGCATGGGGTCAGGTCTTATCACTGAAGCTTTCTTT
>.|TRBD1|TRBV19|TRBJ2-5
CASSTGGRQETQYF
TGTGCCAGTAGCACAGGGGGCAGACAAGAGACCCAGTACTTC
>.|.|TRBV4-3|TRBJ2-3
CASSQGVYTDTQYF
TGCGCCAGCAGCCAGGGGGTGTACACAGATACGCAGTATTTT
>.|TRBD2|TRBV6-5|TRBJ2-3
CASSKGLAGTDTQYF
TGTGCCAGCAGCAAAGGACTAGCGGGCACAGATACGCAGTATTTT
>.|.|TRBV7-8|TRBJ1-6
CASSLEAVGPLHF
TGTGCCAGCAGCTTAGAGGCAGTGGGGCCCCTCCACTTT
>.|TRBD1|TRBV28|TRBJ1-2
CASTTGTVYGYTF
TGTGCCAGCACCACCGGGACAGTCTATGGCTACACCTTC
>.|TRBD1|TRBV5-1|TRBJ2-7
CASSLGLLGTGGYEQYF
TGCGCCAGCAGCTTGGGGTTGCTTGGGACAGGAGGATACGAGCAGTACTTC
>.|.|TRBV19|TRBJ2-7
CASSIAVGASYEQYF
TGTGCCAGTAGTATAGCGGTCGGGGCCAGCTACGAGCAGTACTTC
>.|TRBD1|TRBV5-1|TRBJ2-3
CASSLARGPDTQYF
TGCGCCAGCAGCTTGGCCAGGGGGCCAGATACGCAGTATTTT
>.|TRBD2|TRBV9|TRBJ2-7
CASSVAGLAGGEQYF
TGTGCCAGCAGCGTCGCCGGACTAGCGGGAGGCGAGCAGTACTTC
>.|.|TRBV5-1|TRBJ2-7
CASSLGFPGDSYEQYF
TGCGCCAGCAGCCTCGGATTTCCGGGAGATAGCTACGAGCAGTACTTC
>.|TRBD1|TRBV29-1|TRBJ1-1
CSVATGTVGTEAFF
TGCAGCGTTGCGACCGGGACAGTGGGGACTGAAGCTTTCTTT
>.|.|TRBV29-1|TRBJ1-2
CSVMKDGESFYGYTF
TGCAGCGTCATGAAGGACGGAGAGTCCTTTTATGGCTACACCTTC
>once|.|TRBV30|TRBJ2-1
CAGALNNEQFF
TGTGCCGGGGCCTTAAACAATGAGCAGTTCTTC
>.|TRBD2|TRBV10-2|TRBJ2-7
CASSSSGGAFYEQYF
TGCGCCAGCAGTTCTAGCGGGGGGGCCTTCTACGAGCAGTACTTC
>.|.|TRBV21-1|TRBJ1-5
CASSKDGRQSPPQHF
TGTGCCAGCAGCAAAGATGGGAGACAATCGCCGCCCCAGCATTTT
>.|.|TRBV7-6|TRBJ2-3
CASSTFEDTQYF
TGTGCCAGCAGCACCTTTGAGGATACGCAGTATTTT
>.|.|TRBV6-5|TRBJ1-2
CASTPAASRGYTF
TGTGCCAGCACCCCCGCCGCTAGTCGCGGCTACACCTTC
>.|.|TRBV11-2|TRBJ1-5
CASSLSQNQPQHF
TGTGCCAGCAGCTTAAGCCAGAATCAGCCCCAGCATTTT
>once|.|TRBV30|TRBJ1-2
CAWTGGSNYGYTF
TGTGCCTGGACTGGCGGATCTAACTATGGCTACACCTTC
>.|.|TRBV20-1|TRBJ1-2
CSAADSRNCTF
TGCAGTGCAGCGGACAGCCGGAACTGCACCTTC
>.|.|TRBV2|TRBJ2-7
CASSPGLSYEQYF
TGTGCCAGCAGTCCTGGACTATCCTACGAGCAGTACTTC
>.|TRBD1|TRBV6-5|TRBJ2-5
CASRRQGAFQETQYF
TGTGCCAGCAGGAGACAGGGAGCCTTTCAAGAGACCCAGTACTTC
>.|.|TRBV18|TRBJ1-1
CASSPIMGGEAFF
TGTGCCAGCTCACCGATTATGGGTGGTGAAGCTTTCTTT
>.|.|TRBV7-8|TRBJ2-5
CASSTGLRETQYF
TGTGCCAGCAGCACCGGACTCCGAGAGACCCAGTACTTC
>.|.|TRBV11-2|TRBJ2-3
CASSPGQHTDTQYF
TGTGCCAGCAGCCCCGGACAGCACACAGATACGCAGTATTTT
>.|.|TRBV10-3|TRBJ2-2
CDKSGLHGELFF
TGTGACAAATCGGGGTTGCACGGGGAGCTGTTTTTT
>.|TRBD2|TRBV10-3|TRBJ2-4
CAIRATSGENIQYF
TGTGCCATCAGAGCGACTAGCGGTGAAAACATTCAGTACTTC
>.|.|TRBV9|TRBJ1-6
CASSGGSYNSPLHF
TGTGCCAGCAGCGGGGGGAGCTATAATTCACCCCTCCACTTT
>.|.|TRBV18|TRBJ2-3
CASSPPSSTDTQYF
TGTGCCAGCTCACCACCAAGTAGCACAGATACGCAGTATTTT
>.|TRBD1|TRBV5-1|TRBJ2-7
CASSAGTGPPYEQYF
TGCGCCAGCAGTGCCGGGACAGGGCCACCCTACGAGCAGTACTTC
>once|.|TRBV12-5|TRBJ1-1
CASGLVPPWGKSWDTEAFF
TGTGCTAGTGGTTTGGTACCCCCGTGGGGTAAAAGCTGGGACACTGAAGCTTTCTTT
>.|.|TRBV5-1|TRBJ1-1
CASSSRGMNTEAFF
TGCGCCAGCAGCTCTCGAGGAATGAACACTGAAGCTTTCTTT
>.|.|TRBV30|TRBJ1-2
CAWSYGLSNYGYTF
TGTGCCTGGAGTTACGGCCTTTCTAACTATGGCTACACCTTC
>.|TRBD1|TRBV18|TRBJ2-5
CASSLGGEETQYF
TGTGCCAGCTCATTAGGGGGCGAAGAGACCCAGTACTTC
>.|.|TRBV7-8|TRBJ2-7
CASSSKGREQYF
TGTGCCAGCAGCTCAAAGGGGAGAGAGCAGTACTTC
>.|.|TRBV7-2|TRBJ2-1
CASSLAQGHYNEQFF
TGTGCCAGCAGCTTAGCGCAGGGACATTACAATGAGCAGTTCTTC
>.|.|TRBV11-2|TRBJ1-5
CASSLGRGLYQPQHF
TGTGCCAGCAGCCTTGGTAGGGGACTATATCAGCCCCAGCATTTT
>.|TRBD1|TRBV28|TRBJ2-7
CASSLPGQGVEQYF
TGTGCCAGCAGTTTGCCCGGACAGGGGGTCGAGCAGTACTTC